This T cell receptor (beta chain) was sequenced in a study of T cell changes during pregnancy in multiple sclerosis. TCRdb's copy holds only in-frame clones and misses some; the assay was immunoSEQ multiplex PCR. The repertoire holds 40,000 or so clones, with approximately 90% as singletons. The specimen comprised CD4+ T cells from peripheral blood mononuclear cells, sampled in the third trimester of pregnancy. This sequence was found in a female donor in good health, enrolled as a control in a pregnancy study.

CDR3 sequence: CASSLRGHGYTF. The CDR3 region has the DNA TGTGCCAGCAGCCTCCGTGGGCATGGCTACACCTTC. J is TRBJ1-2 and V is TRBV11-1; D gene uncertain. Germline V CDR1 and CDR2: SGHAT, FQDESV (reference sequence). The CDR3 contains 12 residues. V was cut by 5 bases and J by 6 bases, with 10 bases left in between.